The 10 T cell receptor beta chains below were found in one sample sequenced in a study of blood T cell repertoires in COVID-19. Profiled with immunoSEQ multiplex PCR; TCRdb holds only in-frame clones, not every one. The data show about 170,000 clones, over 80% seen once. Material: peripheral blood. These receptor sequences come from a woman over 75 with COVID-19, enrolled during active disease.

The J gene is TRBJ1-5, the V gene TRBV2, with 10 bases aligning to TRBD1. Germline V CDR1 and CDR2: SNHLY, FYNNEI. CDR3 size: 13 residues. Trimming cost V 10 bases and J 3 bases; bases outside gene matches: 3. CDR3 DNA sequence: TGTGCCACCGGACAGGGGGACAATCAGCCCCAGCATTTT. Protein sequence: CATGQGDNQPQHF.

The chain carries TRBV19 and TRBJ2-1; 7 bases match TRBD2. V lost 4 bases and J lost 2; bases outside the gene matches: 14. Germline CDR1 reads LNHDA; CDR2 reads SQIVND (reference sequence). The CDR3 has 18 amino acids. CDR3 bases: TGTGCCAGTAGTACCCTGGGGGGGGTGCCGGCCGCCTACAATGAGCAGTTCTTC. Amino acid sequence: CASSTLGGVPAAYNEQFF. The whole variable domain, filled in from reference TRBV19 and TRBJ2-1, reads DGGITQSPKYLFRKEGQNVTLSCEQNLNHDAMYWYRQDPGQGLRLIYYSQIVNDFQKGDIAEGYSVSREKKESFPLTVTSAQKNPTAFYLCASSTLGGVPAAYNEQFFGPGTRLTVL.

The V call is TRBV5-1, the J call TRBJ1-2; D perhaps matches TRBD1 (6 bases). V lost 3 bases and J 2 bases, leaving 8 bases between the germline ends. CDR3 length equals 13 residues. Germline V CDR1 and CDR2: SGHRS, YFSETQ. The CDR3 sequence is CASSWDTNYGYTF. The CDR3 region has the DNA TGCGCCAGCAGCTGGGACACAAACTATGGCTACACCTTC.

To note about this clone: Other nucleotide sequences from this sample produce the same CDR3. This sequence joins TRBV3-1 (or the pseudogene TRBV3-2) and TRBJ2-7, with 7 positions matching TRBD1. Germline assignment: CDR1 LGHDT and CDR2 YNNKEL (reference sequence). This CDR3 has 13 amino acids. V was pared by 1 base and J by 5 bases, with 2 bases of the junction left unmatched. The CDR3 region is CASSQGQGDEQYF. CDR3 sequence (DNA): TGTGCCAGCAGCCAAGGGCAGGGGGACGAGCAGTACTTC.

The chain recombines TRBV7-2 with TRBJ2-5; TRBD2 matches 10 bases. Germline assignment: CDR1 SGHTA and CDR2 FQGNSA. This CDR3 is built from 15 residues. Trimming took 3 bases from V and 2 from J; bases not matched to a gene: 3. This CDR3 reads CASSFQAGGQETQYF. The CDR3 region has the DNA TGTGCCAGCAGCTTCCAAGCGGGGGGGCAAGAGACCCAGTACTTC. The full variable domain, with the rest looked up from reference TRBV7-2 and TRBJ2-5, is GAGVSQSPSNKVTEKGKDVELRCDPISGHTALYWYRQSLGQGLEFLIYFQGNSAPDKSGLPSDRFSAERTGGSVSTLTIQRTQQEDSAVYLCASSFQAGGQETQYFGPGTRLLVL.

J is TRBJ2-1 and V is TRBV2; 9 nucleotides line up with TRBD1. V lost 7 bases, J lost 8 bases, and 9 bases stayed unmatched. The germline gives CDR1 SNHLY, CDR2 FYNNEI. The CDR3 is 14 amino acids. The CDR3, as DNA: TGTGCCAGCAACCCCGGGACAGGGTCGGATGAGCAGTTCTTC. This gives the protein CASNPGTGSDEQFF.

The V gene is TRBV19, the J gene TRBJ1-3, with D maybe TRBD1 (6 bases). The CDR3 length is 16 residues. CDR1 and CDR2 from the germline V gene are LNHDA and SQIVND (reference sequence). V was clipped by 5 bases and J by 0 bases, with 14 bases between them. CDR3 in amino acids: CASSPRTVLSGNTIYF. The CDR3 DNA reads TGTGCCAGTAGTCCCAGGACAGTCCTCTCTGGAAACACCATATATTTT.

J is TRBJ2-1 and V is TRBV5-4; possibly TRBD1 for D (5 bases). The germline gives CDR1 SGHNT, CDR2 YYREEE (reference sequence). V shed 0 bases and J shed 12 bases, with 13 bases lying between them. This CDR3 is 13 amino acids long. The CDR3 coding sequence is TGTGCCAGCAGCTTGGATGGGGCCGTGCGGCAGTTCTTC. Its translation: CASSLDGAVRQFF.

This clone was counted a single time. The chain is built from TRBV7-3 and TRBJ2-3; D not resolved. Trimming left V 1 base short and J 4 bases short, with 9 bases between. CDR3 length equals 14 residues. The germline CDR1 and CDR2 sequences are SGHTA and FQGTGA. The CDR3: CASSLRSMADTQYF. The DNA of the CDR3 is TGTGCCAGCAGCTTAAGGTCTATGGCAGATACGCAGTATTTT.

The rearrangement uses TRBV9 and TRBJ2-7; TRBD2 agrees at 10 bases. The CDR3 consists of 16 residues. The germline gives CDR1 SGDLS, CDR2 YYNGEE. V was clipped by 0 bases and J by 5 bases; unmatched bases: 8. CDR3 nucleotide sequence: TGTGCCAGCAGCGTAGGTGGAGCGGGGGGGCAGAACGAGCAGTACTTC. This codes for CASSVGGAGGQNEQYF. Using reference TRBV9 and TRBJ2-7 for the parts outside the CDR3, the full variable domain is DSGVTQTPKHLITATGQRVTLRCSPRSGDLSVYWYQQSLDQGLQFLIQYYNGEERAKGNILERFSAQQFPDLHSELNLSSLELGDSALYFCASSVGGAGGQNEQYFGPGTRLTVT.